The source of this T cell receptor beta chain is a study of beta chain features in type 1 diabetes. V dropped 8 bases and J dropped 6 bases, with 7 bases sitting between them. The CDR3 consists of 9 residues. Germline values: CDR1 SQVTM, CDR2 ANQGSEA. Expressed TCRB transcripts were sequenced, since all the RNA that had been isolated was reverse transcribed. Profiled with immunoSEQ multiplex PCR; TCRdb holds only in-frame clones, not every one. The sample includes approximately 470,000 clones, approximately 30% of them seen just once. Blood was collected once per donor into heparin, averaging roughly 110 mL.

The TCR sequence derives from a man aged 18 to 29 in good health. The rearrangement links TRBV29-1 to TRBJ1-2; D gene unclear. The sequencing sample was made of naive CD4+ T cells from blood. The CDR3 region is CSFRDGYTF. DNA for the CDR3: TGCAGCTTCAGAGATGGCTACACCTTC.